A single sample gave rise to the 11 T cell receptor beta chains below, sequenced in a study of blood T cell repertoires in COVID-19. Some clones are missing from TCRdb's copy, which holds only in-frame ones; the method was immunoSEQ multiplex PCR. The sample shows approximately 200,000 clones, roughly 84% of them seen only once. Specimen: peripheral blood. The receptor set was obtained from a man between 50 and 59 years old who had recovered from COVID-19.

The rearrangement uses TRBV28 and TRBJ2-6; tentatively, D is TRBD2 (6 bases). The germline V gene encodes CDR1 MDHEN and CDR2 SYDVKM. This CDR3 has 13 amino acids. The V end lost 7 bases, the J end lost 3 bases, and 7 bases lay between the germline ends. CDR3 bases: TGTGCCAGCAAGGAGGGTGGGGCCAACGTCCTGACTTTC. This codes for CASKEGGANVLTF.

The genes are TRBV7-9 and TRBJ2-1, with D tentatively TRBD2 (6 bases). CDR1 and CDR2 (germline): SEHNR, FQNEAQ (reference sequence). Trimming stripped 5 bases from V and 10 bases from J, with 21 bases between. The CDR3 totals 15 residues. For the CDR3, the DNA is TGTGCCAGCAGCCAGCGCAAGGGGACTCCCCGGGAGCAGTTCTTC. The encoded protein is CASSQRKGTPREQFF.

The rearrangement joins TRBV28 to TRBJ2-2, with a possible D match to TRBD2 (6 bases). The CDR3 is made up of 15 amino acids. The V gene's germline CDR1 is MDHEN and CDR2 SYDVKM. Trimming removed 5 bases at V and 6 bases at J, with 16 bases between. The CDR3 nucleotides are TGTGCCAGCAGTCCTACTAGCTCCGGGGCCGGGGAGCTGTTTTTT. It is translated as CASSPTSSGAGELFF.

V and J are TRBV2 and TRBJ2-3; 14 bases line up with TRBD2. V lost 3 bases to trimming and J lost 4 bases; unmatched junction nucleotides: 3. The CDR3 runs to 16 residues. Germline lookup yields CDR1 SNHLY and CDR2 FYNNEI. In nucleotides, the CDR3 is TGTGCCAGCAGTGAGTCGACTAGCGGGAGGGCAGATACGCAGTATTTT. Translating it yields CASSESTSGRADTQYF.

CDR3 loop: CASSSDRSSYEQYF. CDR3 DNA sequence: TGTGCCAGCAGCTCCGACAGGAGTTCCTACGAGCAGTACTTC. The V call is TRBV7-2, the J call TRBJ2-7; maybe TRBD1 (6 bases). Germline V CDR1 and CDR2: SGHTA, FQGNSA. The CDR3 sequence is 14 residues long. V was cut by 4 bases and J by 1 base, with 11 bases left in between.

The chain carries TRBV19 and TRBJ1-6; D might be TRBD1 (6 bases). Germline values: CDR1 LNHDA, CDR2 SQIVND (reference sequence). The CDR3 is made up of 12 amino acids. The V gene lost 6 bases and the J gene lost 8 bases, with 8 bases spanning the gap. CDR3 in DNA: TGTGCCAGTAGGGACAGCTATTCACCCCTCCACTTT. This encodes CASRDSYSPLHF.

This chain connects TRBV19 to TRBJ1-2; 9 bases map to TRBD1. V trimming: 1 base; J trimming: 7 bases; junction bases outside the gene matches: 10. The CDR3 has 16 amino acids. Looked up from germline, CDR1 is LNHDA and CDR2 is SQIVND (reference sequence). The CDR3, as DNA: TGTGCCAGTAGTATAGGCGGACGGACAGGGGATCGTGGCTACACCTTC. Translated, it gives CASSIGGRTGDRGYTF. The whole variable domain, remainder taken from reference TRBV19 and TRBJ1-2, is DGGITQSPKYLFRKEGQNVTLSCEQNLNHDAMYWYRQDPGQGLRLIYYSQIVNDFQKGDIAEGYSVSREKKESFPLTVTSAQKNPTAFYLCASSIGGRTGDRGYTFGSGTRLTVV.

The chain is built from TRBV7-9 and TRBJ1-1; 7 bases map to TRBD1. CDR3 length: 14 residues. Per germline, CDR1 SEHNR and CDR2 FQNEAQ (reference sequence). V gave up 6 bases and J gave up 0 bases; unmatched junction bases: 4. CDR3 amino acids: CASSSGQVNTEAFF. In DNA form, the CDR3 reads TGTGCCAGCAGTTCTGGACAGGTGAACACTGAAGCTTTCTTT.

CDR3 DNA sequence: TGTGCCAGCAGCCTCGACAGGGCGGGGGAAAAACTGTTTTTT. The encoded protein is CASSLDRAGEKLFF. The chain carries TRBV7-9 and TRBJ1-4, with 7 bases that match TRBD1. The CDR3 consists of 14 residues. With 5 bases clipped from V and 8 bases from J, the junction kept 8 bases outside the gene matches. The germline V gene has CDR1 SEHNR and CDR2 FQNEAQ (reference sequence).

This chain connects TRBV27 to TRBJ1-5; D may be TRBD1 (6 bases). V lost 3 bases and J lost 0, with 6 bases in between. The germline V gene has CDR1 MNHEY and CDR2 SMNVEV (reference sequence). The CDR3 consists of 14 residues. The CDR3 spells CASSFRGSNQPQHF. As DNA, the CDR3 is TGTGCCAGCAGTTTCAGGGGTAGCAATCAGCCCCAGCATTTT.

J is TRBJ2-7 and V is TRBV5-4; 11 bases are a match to TRBD2. Germline assignment: CDR1 SGHNT and CDR2 YYREEE (reference sequence). J was trimmed by 0 bases and V by 4 bases; bases with no gene match: 3. The CDR3 has 15 amino acids. CDR3 sequence (DNA): TGTGCCAGCAGCCTGGGACTAGCGGCCTCCTACGAGCAGTACTTC. This sequence encodes CASSLGLAASYEQYF.